The subject of this entry is one T cell receptor (beta chain). This sample is part of a study of blood T cell repertoires in COVID-19. Study as a whole: Acute and convalescent COVID-19 samples came from the United States, Italy and Spain. The cDNA or gDNA used as material had been derived from T cells, B-cell-depleted T cells, or PBMCs.

The V and J ends lost 0 bases and 5 bases respectively, with 6 bases between them. The CDR3 is made up of 13 amino acids. Germline loops: CDR1 SGHRS, CDR2 YFSETQ. Only in-frame clones appear in the TCRdb table, and some are missing; sequencing was by immunoSEQ multiplex PCR. The sample records roughly 50,000 clones, over 80% being singletons. The sequenced material came from peripheral blood. V is TRBV5-1 and J is TRBJ1-5; D not resolved. The source of this sequence is a woman in her sixties with active or convalescent COVID-19. This CDR3 is CASSLAGDQPQHF. The CDR3 DNA reads TGCGCCAGCAGCTTGGCCGGAGATCAGCCCCAGCATTTT.